This T cell receptor (beta chain) was recorded in a study of T cell changes during pregnancy in multiple sclerosis. CDR3 length equals 13 residues. CDR1 is SGHRS and CDR2 is YFSETQ in the germline V gene. Trimming stripped 4 bases from V and 4 bases from J, with 11 bases between. Profiling relied on immunoSEQ multiplex PCR, and the TCRdb table lists in-frame clones only, not all of them. The repertoire includes 100,000 or so clones, 90% to 95% of them detected once, and over 3.5% sits in the top ten. This material consisted of peripheral blood, taken in the first trimester of pregnancy. This receptor was identified in a female donor with multiple sclerosis, enrolled in a pregnancy study. The V and J genes are TRBV5-1 and TRBJ1-1; a possible D gene is TRBD1 (5 bases). CDR3 residues: CASSQGRVTEAFF. DNA of the CDR3: TGCGCCAGCAGCCAGGGCAGGGTCACTGAAGCTTTCTTT.